Below, 9 T cell receptor beta chains from the same sample are listed, as sequenced in a study of control samples from healthy donors and cancer patients. Clones were read by immunoSEQ multiplex PCR, and TCRdb kept only the in-frame ones, dropping some. Of about 100,000 clones in the sample, more than 75% are singletons; the top ten hold 15% to 20%. Sequencing used blood. The receptors originated from a woman aged 50 to 60 in good health.

The rearrangement links TRBV7-3 to TRBJ2-3; 11 bases are a match to TRBD2. V shed 0 bases and J 0 bases; nucleotides not matched to a gene: 5. Germline V gene lookup returns CDR1 SGHTA and CDR2 FQGTGA. The CDR3 runs to 18 residues. CDR3 amino acids: CASSLTGTSGYSTDTQYF. The DNA for the CDR3 is TGTGCCAGCAGCTTAACCGGGACTAGCGGATATAGCACAGATACGCAGTATTTT.

This chain connects TRBV7-9 to TRBJ1-3; 8 nucleotides match TRBD1. CDR3 length: 13 amino acids. Germline CDR1 reads SEHNR; CDR2 reads FQNEAQ (reference sequence). V was clipped by 5 bases and J by 8 bases; unmatched bases: 5. Here the CDR3 reads CASSRGQAHTIYF. As DNA, the CDR3 is TGTGCCAGCAGCCGGGGACAGGCTCACACCATATATTTT. The full variable domain, rest sourced from reference TRBV7-9 and TRBJ1-3, is DTGVSQNPRHKITKRGQNVTFRCDPISEHNRLYWYRQTLGQGPEFLTYFQNEAQLEKSRLLSDRFSAERPKGSFSTLEIQRTEQGDSAMYLCASSRGQAHTIYFGEGSWLTVV.

V usage is TRBV19 and J usage is TRBJ2-1; possibly TRBD2 for D (5 bases). Germline V gene lookup returns CDR1 LNHDA and CDR2 SQIVND (reference sequence). The CDR3 covers 13 residues. The V end was cut by 7 bases, the J end by 0 bases, with 7 bases between. The CDR3 sequence: CASTRDSYNEQFF. The CDR3 DNA is TGTGCCAGTACCCGGGACTCCTACAATGAGCAGTTCTTC.

V gene TRBV9 combines with J gene TRBJ1-2; 7 nucleotides align to TRBD1. The germline gives CDR1 SGDLS, CDR2 YYNGEE. The CDR3 has 15 amino acids. Trimming took 3 bases from V and 4 from J; bases not matched to a gene: 9. The CDR3 region is CASSARGDSTYGYTF. In DNA, the CDR3 is TGTGCCAGCAGCGCTCGAGGGGACAGCACCTATGGCTACACCTTC.

This chain connects TRBV5-4 to TRBJ2-1, with 7 bases lining up with TRBD2. Unmatched junction bases numbered 11, after V lost 4 bases and J lost 4 bases. The CDR3 spans 16 residues. The germline V gene encodes CDR1 SGHNT and CDR2 YYREEE (reference sequence). The DNA of the CDR3 is TGTGCCAGCAGCCCCCCGGGCGGGGGAGCTTACAATGAGCAGTTCTTC. It specifies CASSPPGGGAYNEQFF.

The V and J genes are TRBV24-1 and TRBJ2-2; D possibly uses TRBD1 or TRBD2 (6 bases each). Trimming took off 7 bases at V and 5 bases at J, with 13 bases between the two ends. This CDR3 region has 14 residues. Germline CDR1 and CDR2: KGHDR and SFDVKD. The chain's CDR3 is CATSEGGRTGELFF. CDR3 nucleotides: TGTGCCACCAGCGAAGGGGGGAGGACCGGGGAGCTGTTTTTT.

The V gene is TRBV5-6, the J gene TRBJ1-2; possible D gene TRBD1, 5 bases. This CDR3 spans 14 amino acids. V was pared by 1 base and J by 4 bases, with 11 bases between. From germline, CDR1 is SGHDT and CDR2 YYEEEE. The CDR3 sequence: CASSLPQGTYGYTF. CDR3 nucleotide sequence: TGTGCCAGCAGCTTGCCGCAGGGAACCTATGGCTACACCTTC.

This clone has ten or more counts. The chain links TRBV27 to TRBJ2-1, with D possibly being TRBD1 (6 bases). Trimming stripped 5 bases from V and 11 bases from J, with 19 bases between. The CDR3 contains 14 residues. Germline V gene data show CDR1 as MNHEY and CDR2 as SMNVEV (reference sequence). The CDR3 coding sequence is TGTGCCAGCAGTCAGGCAGGGGACCAATCGAAGCAGTTCTTC. This encodes CASSQAGDQSKQFF.

The chain is built from TRBV6-5 and TRBJ1-1; D is ambiguous. This CDR3 spans 13 amino acids. Germline lookup yields CDR1 MNHEY and CDR2 SVGAGI. V gave up 5 bases and J gave up 1 base, with 8 bases separating them. As DNA, the CDR3 is TGTGCCAGCAGTCTGGAATCGAACACTGAAGCTTTCTTT. It is translated as CASSLESNTEAFF.